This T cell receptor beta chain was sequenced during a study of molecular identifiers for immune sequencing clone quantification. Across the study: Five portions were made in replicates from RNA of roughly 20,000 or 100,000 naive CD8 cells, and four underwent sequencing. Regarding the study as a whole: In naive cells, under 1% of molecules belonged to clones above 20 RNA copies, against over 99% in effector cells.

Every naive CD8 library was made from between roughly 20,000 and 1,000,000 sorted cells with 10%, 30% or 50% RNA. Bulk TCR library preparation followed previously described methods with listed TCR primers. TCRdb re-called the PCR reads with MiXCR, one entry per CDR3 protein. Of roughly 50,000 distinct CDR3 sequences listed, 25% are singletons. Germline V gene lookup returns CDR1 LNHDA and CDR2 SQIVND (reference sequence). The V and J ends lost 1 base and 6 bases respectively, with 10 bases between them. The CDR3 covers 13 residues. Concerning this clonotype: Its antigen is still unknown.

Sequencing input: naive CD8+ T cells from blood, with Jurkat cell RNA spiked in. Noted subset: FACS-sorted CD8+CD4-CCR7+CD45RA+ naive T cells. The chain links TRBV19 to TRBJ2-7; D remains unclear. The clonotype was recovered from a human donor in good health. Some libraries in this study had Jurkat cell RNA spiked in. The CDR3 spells CASSIARMSEQYF. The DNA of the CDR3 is TGTGCCAGTAGTATAGCCCGGATGAGCGAGCAGTACTTC.